Shown below are 23 T cell receptor beta chains from a single sample sequenced in a study of cytomegalovirus exposure and HLA in healthy donors. PCR employed 60 Vbeta and 13 Jbeta primers. Sequenced by immunoSEQ multiplex PCR; TCRdb stores in-frame clones only, minus some. The table includes 150,000 or so clones, approximately 74% detected once. The sequencing sample was made of PBMCs. Receptors originate from a man younger than 30 in good health and CMV-seropositive.

This clone turned up a few times. The chain joins TRBV6-5 to TRBJ2-7; weak D call: TRBD2 (5 bases). The CDR3 contains 14 residues. Germline lookup yields CDR1 MNHEY and CDR2 SVGAGI. V lost 1 base and J lost 2, with 9 bases in between. The CDR3 nucleotides are TGTGCCAGCAGTTACTACGGGAACCCCTACGAGCAGTACTTC. Its protein is CASSYYGNPYEQYF.

V usage is TRBV28 and J usage is TRBJ2-6, with D perhaps matching TRBD1 (6 bases). The CDR3 spans 12 residues. Germline CDR1 reads MDHEN; CDR2 reads SYDVKM. The V and J ends lost 4 bases and 17 bases respectively, with 15 bases between them. CDR3 sequence reads: CASSSQGDKLTF. CDR3 sequence (DNA): TGTGCCAGCAGTTCACAGGGCGACAAGTTGACTTTC.

This clone was counted a single time. The chain employs TRBV19 and TRBJ1-5; 8 bases fit TRBD1. The V and J ends lost 7 bases and 2 bases, in that order; junction bases with no gene match: 7. This CDR3 is 15 amino acids long. Germline V gives CDR1 LNHDA, CDR2 SQIVND (reference sequence). The CDR3 coding sequence is TGTGCCAGTAACCGACAGGGGACTCGCAATCAGCCCCAGCATTTT. Its protein product is CASNRQGTRNQPQHF.

This rearrangement joins TRBV6-5 to TRBJ1-6; 8 positions agree with TRBD1. This CDR3 spans 15 amino acids. The V and J ends lost 6 bases and 7 bases, in that order; junction bases with no gene match: 8. Germline CDR1 MNHEY, CDR2 SVGAGI. The DNA of the CDR3 is TGTGCCAGCAGACCTCAGGGGGCGTGGAATTCACCCCTCCACTTT. Translated, it gives CASRPQGAWNSPLHF.

The chain links TRBV6-5 to TRBJ2-2, with D maybe TRBD1 (6 bases). Germline V gene sequence: CDR1 MNHEY, CDR2 SVGAGI. The CDR3 totals 14 residues. The V gene lost 7 bases and the J gene lost 2 bases, with 11 bases spanning the gap. The CDR3 protein is CASNGRGNTGELFF. The CDR3 coding sequence is TGTGCCAGCAATGGCAGGGGAAACACCGGGGAGCTGTTTTTT.

The CDR3 DNA reads TGTGCCAGCAGCCAACGGACAGGGATAGACGCGCAGTACTTC. This encodes CASSQRTGIDAQYF. The chain recombines TRBV5-4 with TRBJ2-7, with 8 positions matching TRBD1. Unmatched junction bases numbered 12, after V lost 4 bases and J lost 9 bases. Germline V lookup: CDR1 SGHNT, CDR2 YYREEE (reference sequence). The CDR3 has 14 residues.

The chain joins TRBV6-1 to TRBJ2-7; 7 bases fit TRBD1. After removal of 10 bases from V and 6 bases from J, the junction contained 9 bases not matched to a gene. The CDR3 consists of 12 residues. The germline CDR1 and CDR2 sequences are MNHNS and SASEGT. Here the CDR3 DNA reads TGTGCCATCCAGGGGACAGTAACCGAGCAGTACTTC. The encoded protein is CAIQGTVTEQYF.

The chain links TRBV28 to TRBJ1-5; D possibly corresponds to TRBD1 (6 bases). Germline CDR1 reads MDHEN; CDR2 reads SYDVKM. This CDR3 is 14 amino acids long. The germline V and J ends were trimmed by 8 bases and 4 bases, with 15 bases remaining between them. This CDR3 is CASRGGGWNQPQHF. CDR3 sequence (DNA): TGTGCCAGCCGAGGGGGGGGCTGGAATCAGCCCCAGCATTTT.

This clone has only a few counts. Relative to the germline gene, one junction end is altered; a read error may explain this. The genes are TRBV4-3 and TRBJ2-2, with 11 bases matching TRBD2. Per the germline V gene, CDR1 is LGHNA and CDR2 is YSLEER. The CDR3 contains 13 residues. The CDR3 loop reads CASSRGTSGGLFF. The CDR3 nucleotides are TGCGCCAGCAGCCGCGGAACTAGCGGGGGGCTGTTTTTT.

In its sample, this clone was seen a few times. An end of the junction does not agree with germline; a read error may underlie this. In the same sample, other DNA sequences code for this CDR3. V and J are TRBV7-2 and TRBJ2-7, with TRBD2 identical over 7 bases. The CDR3 is 16 amino acids. Looked up from germline, CDR1 is SGHTA and CDR2 is FQGNSA. The CDR3 coding sequence is TGCGCCAGCAGCTTAGATGGCGGGGGAGGGCCCTCTTTGCAGTACTTC. Its translation: CASSLDGGGGPSLQYF.

V usage is TRBV2 and J usage is TRBJ2-7, with 9 nucleotides matching TRBD1. V was pared by 6 bases and J by 2 bases, with 2 bases of the junction left unmatched. Germline CDR1 and CDR2: SNHLY and FYNNEI. CDR3 length: 13 residues. The CDR3 nucleotides are TGTGCCAGCAGCCGGGACAGGGCCTACGAGCAGTACTTC. As protein: CASSRDRAYEQYF. Looking up the rest from reference TRBV2 and TRBJ2-7 gives the full variable domain: EPEVTQTPSHQVTQMGQEVILRCVPISNHLYFYWYRQILGQKVEFLVSFYNNEISEKSEIFDDQFSVERPDGSNFTLKIRSTKLEDSAMYFCASSRDRAYEQYFGPGTRLTVT.

This clone was observed once. This chain uses TRBV30 with TRBJ2-5, with D perhaps TRBD1 (6 bases). Germline CDR1 and CDR2: GTSNPN and SVGIG (reference sequence). CDR3 length: 13 amino acids. Trimming cost V 2 bases and J 5 bases, with 12 bases left between them. Here the CDR3 DNA reads TGTGCCTGGAGTTCAGGGGTGATGGAGACCCAGTACTTC. As protein: CAWSSGVMETQYF.

This clone appeared a few times. The chain carries TRBV4-3 and TRBJ2-1; 7 nucleotides align to TRBD2. V was clipped by 2 bases and J by 13 bases; unmatched bases: 14. The CDR3 is 15 amino acids. In germline, CDR1 is LGHNA, CDR2 YSLEER. The CDR3 DNA follows: TGCGCCAGCAGCCAACTAAGGAAGCGGGAATCGGCCCAGTTCTTC. Encoded protein: CASSQLRKRESAQFF.

About this clone: Compared with germline, one end of the junction differs, possibly owing to a read error. CDR3 amino acids: CASSDLTASGANF. The CDR3 nucleotides are TGCGCCAGCAGTGACCTAACGGCTAGCGGGGCCAACTTC. The chain couples TRBV10-1 to TRBJ2-7; 9 bases line up with TRBD2. The CDR3 has 13 residues. From germline, CDR1 is WNHNN and CDR2 SYGVQD (reference sequence).

This clone came up a few times. The chain carries TRBV6-6 and TRBJ1-2, with D perhaps matching TRBD1 (5 bases). This CDR3 is built from 13 residues. The germline V gene encodes CDR1 MNHNY and CDR2 SVGAGI (reference sequence). V lost 6 bases, J lost 2 bases, and 10 bases lay in between. The CDR3, as DNA: TGTGCCAGCAGGGTGACAGAAAACTATGGCTACACCTTC. Translating it yields CASRVTENYGYTF.

This CDR3 reads CASSPPLTQNTEAFF. CDR3 DNA: TGTGCCAGCAGCCCCCCCCTGACACAGAACACTGAAGCTTTCTTT. The V gene is TRBV7-8, the J gene TRBJ1-1; no firm D call. The V gene lost 5 bases and the J gene lost 1 base, with 14 bases spanning the gap. Germline-derived CDR1 and CDR2 are SGHVS and FQNEAQ. The CDR3 covers 15 residues.

The chain uses TRBV2 and TRBJ2-1, with 7 bases aligning to TRBD1. Germline V CDR1 and CDR2: SNHLY, FYNNEI. The CDR3 spans 12 residues. V shed 5 bases and J 9 bases; nucleotides not matched to a gene: 4. In DNA form, the CDR3 reads TGTGCCAGCAGTCCGGGACAGTCTGAGCAGTTCTTC. Translating gives CASSPGQSEQFF.

Only a few counts were recorded for this clone. V usage is TRBV19 and J usage is TRBJ1-5, with D unclear. In germline, CDR1 is LNHDA, CDR2 SQIVND (reference sequence). V was cut by 3 bases and J by 3 bases, with 9 bases left in between. This CDR3 comprises 14 residues. The CDR3 spells CASSMVSVNQPQHF. The DNA of the CDR3 is TGTGCCAGTAGTATGGTATCGGTCAATCAGCCCCAGCATTTT. The full variable domain, with the rest looked up from reference TRBV19 and TRBJ1-5, is DGGITQSPKYLFRKEGQNVTLSCEQNLNHDAMYWYRQDPGQGLRLIYYSQIVNDFQKGDIAEGYSVSREKKESFPLTVTSAQKNPTAFYLCASSMVSVNQPQHFGDGTRLSIL.

This chain joins TRBV5-5 and TRBJ1-1, with D unclear. The CDR3 length is 13 residues. Trimming stripped 2 bases from V and 4 bases from J, with 9 bases between. Germline loops: CDR1 SGHKS, CDR2 YYEKEE (reference sequence). This CDR3 is CASSFAASTEAFF. Here the CDR3 DNA reads TGTGCCAGCAGCTTTGCGGCGAGCACTGAAGCTTTCTTT.

This clone was found a few times. The chain joins TRBV30 to TRBJ2-6; D perhaps matches TRBD2 (5 bases). The germline V and J ends were trimmed by 2 bases and 0 bases, with 11 bases remaining between them. The CDR3 length is 16 residues. Germline loops: CDR1 GTSNPN, CDR2 SVGIG (reference sequence). The CDR3 DNA follows: TGTGCCTGGAGTATCCCGGGGTTCTCTGGGGCCAACGTCCTGACTTTC. This translates into CAWSIPGFSGANVLTF. Variable domain in full (rest from reference TRBV30 and TRBJ2-6): SQTIHQWPATLVQPVGSPLSLECTVEGTSNPNLYWYRQAAGRGLQLLFYSVGIGQISSEVPQNLSASRPQDRQFILSSKKLLLSDSGFYLCAWSIPGFSGANVLTFGAGSRLTVL.

There are a few counts of this clone. The same CDR3 is also encoded by other DNA sequences in this sample. The CDR3 DNA follows: TGTGCCAGCAGCGTAGGACAGGGAAACACCATATATTTT. Its protein is CASSVGQGNTIYF. This sequence joins TRBV9 and TRBJ1-3; a weak D match, TRBD1 (5 bases). The CDR3 loop spans 13 amino acids. Trimming removed 0 bases at V and 4 bases at J, with 5 bases between. The germline V gene has CDR1 SGDLS and CDR2 YYNGEE.

V and J are TRBV10-3 and TRBJ1-1, with D perhaps matching TRBD1 (5 bases). CDR3 length: 14 residues. In germline, CDR1 is ENHRY, CDR2 SYGVKD. The ends were cut back, 4 bases at V and 0 bases at J, with 9 bases in the middle. The CDR3 DNA reads as TGTGCCATCAGTGTGACAGCTATGAACACTGAAGCTTTCTTT. It specifies CAISVTAMNTEAFF.

The chain couples TRBV10-3 to TRBJ2-7, with a weak D call TRBD1 (5 bases). The CDR3 has 15 amino acids. Trimming cost V 0 bases and J 1 base, with 10 bases left between them. The germline CDR1 and CDR2 sequences are ENHRY and SYGVKD. The CDR3 sequence is CAISESNPGSYEQYF. CDR3 nucleotide sequence: TGTGCCATCAGTGAGTCGAACCCAGGGTCCTACGAGCAGTACTTC.